This TCR beta chain was sequenced for a study of prognosis after radiotherapy for stage I lung cancer. This CDR3 spans 14 amino acids. Trimming left V 5 bases short and J 2 bases short, with 10 bases between. CDR1 SGDLS and CDR2 YYNGEE come from the germline V gene. This clonotype was seen many times. Genomic DNA was subjected to two-round multiplex PCR for amplification of TCR beta CDR3. With primers specific to each TRBV and TRBJ gene, the first-round PCR was performed. TCRdb reprocessed the multiplex PCR reads via MiXCR and lists one record per CDR3 protein. The sample holds about 15,000 distinct CDR3 sequences; 37% are singletons and the top ten take 40% to 45%.

This chain uses TRBV9 with TRBJ1-4; D remains unclear. This TCR was recovered from a donor aged 50 or older with non-small cell lung cancer. The sequencing here drew on PBMCs, taken before or after stereotactic body radiation therapy (not recorded which). CDR3 in DNA: TGTGCCAGCAGTCTAAGCGGTACTAATGAAAAACTGTTTTTT. This translates into CASSLSGTNEKLFF. Drawing the rest from reference TRBV9 and TRBJ1-4, the complete variable domain is DSGVTQTPKHLITATGQRVTLRCSPRSGDLSVYWYQQSLDQGLQFLIQYYNGEERAKGNILERFSAQQFPDLHSELNLSSLELGDSALYFCASSLSGTNEKLFFGSGTQLSVL.